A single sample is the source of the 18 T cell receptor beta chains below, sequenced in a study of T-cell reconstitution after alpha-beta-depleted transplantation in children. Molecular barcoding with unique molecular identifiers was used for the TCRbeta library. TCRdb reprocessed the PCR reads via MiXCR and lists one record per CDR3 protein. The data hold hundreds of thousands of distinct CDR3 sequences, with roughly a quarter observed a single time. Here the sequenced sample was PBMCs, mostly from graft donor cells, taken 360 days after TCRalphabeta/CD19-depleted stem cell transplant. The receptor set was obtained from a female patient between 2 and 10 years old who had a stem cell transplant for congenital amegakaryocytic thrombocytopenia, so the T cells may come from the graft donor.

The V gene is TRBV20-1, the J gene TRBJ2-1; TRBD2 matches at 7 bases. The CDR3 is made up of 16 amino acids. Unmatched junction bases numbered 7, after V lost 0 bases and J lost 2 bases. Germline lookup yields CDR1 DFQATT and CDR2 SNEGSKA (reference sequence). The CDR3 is CSARDAGAGAYNEQFF. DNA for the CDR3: TGCAGTGCTAGAGACGCTGGGGCGGGAGCCTACAATGAGCAGTTCTTC.

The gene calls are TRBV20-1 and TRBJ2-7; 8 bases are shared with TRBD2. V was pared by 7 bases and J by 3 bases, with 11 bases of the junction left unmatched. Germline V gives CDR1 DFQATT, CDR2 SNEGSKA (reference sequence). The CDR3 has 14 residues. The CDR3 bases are TGCAGTGTTAGTCTCGGGGGGGATTACTACGAGCAGTACTTC. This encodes CSVSLGGDYYEQYF.

The CDR3 spells CASTTNSGTSGYNEQFF. The CDR3 DNA is TGCGCCAGCACCACCAATTCCGGGACTAGCGGCTACAATGAGCAGTTCTTC. V is TRBV5-1 and J is TRBJ2-1; 11 bases match TRBD2. Germline lookup yields CDR1 SGHRS and CDR2 YFSETQ. V lost 6 bases, J lost 3 bases, and 11 bases stayed unmatched. This CDR3 spans 17 amino acids.

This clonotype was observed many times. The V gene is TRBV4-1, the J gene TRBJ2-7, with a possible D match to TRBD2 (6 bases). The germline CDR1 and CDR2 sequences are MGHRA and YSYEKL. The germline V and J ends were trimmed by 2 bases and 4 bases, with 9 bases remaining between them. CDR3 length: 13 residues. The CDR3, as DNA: TGCGCCAGCAGCCAAATCGGGAGTTACGAGCAGTACTTC. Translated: CASSQIGSYEQYF.

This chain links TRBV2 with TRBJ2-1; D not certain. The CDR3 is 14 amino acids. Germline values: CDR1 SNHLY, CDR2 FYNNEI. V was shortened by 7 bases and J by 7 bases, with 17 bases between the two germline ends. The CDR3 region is CASTRPRVGNEQFF. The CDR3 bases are TGTGCCAGCACCCGGCCTAGGGTAGGGAATGAGCAGTTCTTC.

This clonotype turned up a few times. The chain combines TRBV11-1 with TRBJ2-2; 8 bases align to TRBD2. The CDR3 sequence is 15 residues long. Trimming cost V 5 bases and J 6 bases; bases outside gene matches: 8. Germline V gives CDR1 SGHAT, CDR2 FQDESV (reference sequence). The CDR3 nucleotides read TGTGCCAGCAGCAGGGGGACTAGTTTCGCCGGGGAGCTGTTTTTT. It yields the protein CASSRGTSFAGELFF.

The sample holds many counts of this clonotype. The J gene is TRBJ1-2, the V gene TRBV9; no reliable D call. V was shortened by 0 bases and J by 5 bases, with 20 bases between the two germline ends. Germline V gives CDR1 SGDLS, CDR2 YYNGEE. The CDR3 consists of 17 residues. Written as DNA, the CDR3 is TGTGCCAGCAGCGTAGAACTGGCCCGGACCGACATTTATGGCTACACCTTC. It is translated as CASSVELARTDIYGYTF.

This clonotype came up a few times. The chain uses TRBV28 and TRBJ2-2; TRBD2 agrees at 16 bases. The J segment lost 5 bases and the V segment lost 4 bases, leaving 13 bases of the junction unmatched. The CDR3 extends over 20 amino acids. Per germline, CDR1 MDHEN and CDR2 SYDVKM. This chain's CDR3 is CASSSFPGTSGRAWTGELFF. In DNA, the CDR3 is TGTGCCAGCAGTTCTTTCCCCGGGACTAGCGGGAGGGCGTGGACCGGGGAGCTGTTTTTT.

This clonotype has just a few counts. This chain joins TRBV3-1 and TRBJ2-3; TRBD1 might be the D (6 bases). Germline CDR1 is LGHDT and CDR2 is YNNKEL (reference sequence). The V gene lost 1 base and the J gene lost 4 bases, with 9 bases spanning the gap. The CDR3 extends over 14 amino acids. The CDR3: CASSQGTAADTQYF. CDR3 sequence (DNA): TGTGCCAGCAGCCAAGGGACAGCCGCAGATACGCAGTATTTT.

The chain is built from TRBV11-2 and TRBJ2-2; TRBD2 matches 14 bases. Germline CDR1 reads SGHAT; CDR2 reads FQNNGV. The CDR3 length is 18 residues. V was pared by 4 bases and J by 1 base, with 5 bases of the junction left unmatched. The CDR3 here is CASSSRLAGGMNTGELFF. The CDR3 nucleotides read TGTGCCAGCAGCTCCAGACTAGCGGGGGGGATGAACACCGGGGAGCTGTTTTTT. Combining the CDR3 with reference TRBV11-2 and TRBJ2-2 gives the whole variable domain EAGVAQSPRYKIIEKRQSVAFWCNPISGHATLYWYQQILGQGPKLLIQFQNNGVVDDSQLPKDRFSAERLKGVDSTLKIQPAKLEDSAVYLCASSSRLAGGMNTGELFFGEGSRLTVL.

CDR3 region: CASSPRTGVVTEKLFF. In DNA, the CDR3 is TGTGCCAGCAGCCCCCGGACAGGCGTGGTTACTGAAAAACTGTTTTTT. This rearrangement joins TRBV7-9 to TRBJ1-4; 7 nucleotides agree with TRBD1. The CDR3 sequence is 16 residues long. V lost 5 bases and J lost 7; bases outside the gene matches: 13. The germline gives CDR1 SEHNR, CDR2 FQNEAQ (reference sequence).

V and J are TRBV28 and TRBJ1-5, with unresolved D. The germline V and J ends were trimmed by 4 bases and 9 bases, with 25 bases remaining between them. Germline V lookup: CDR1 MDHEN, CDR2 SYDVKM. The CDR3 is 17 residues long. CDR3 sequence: CASSSLWVVQSQSPQHF. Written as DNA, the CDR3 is TGTGCCAGCAGTTCCCTATGGGTCGTTCAAAGCCAGTCGCCCCAGCATTTT.

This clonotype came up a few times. DNA of the CDR3: TGTGCCAGCAGTTTAGGGCAGGACACCGGGGAGCTGTTTTTT. Its translation is CASSLGQDTGELFF. The chain joins TRBV12-3 or TRBV12-4 to TRBJ2-2; unclear D gene. Trimming stripped 1 base from V and 3 bases from J, with 6 bases between. The CDR3 is 14 residues long.

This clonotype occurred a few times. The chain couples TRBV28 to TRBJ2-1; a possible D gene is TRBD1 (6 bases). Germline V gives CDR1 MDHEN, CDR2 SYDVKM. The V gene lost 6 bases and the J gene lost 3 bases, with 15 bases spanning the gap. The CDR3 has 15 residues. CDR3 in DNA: TGTGCCAGCAGATGTCGGACAGCTTACTACAATGAGCAGTTCTTC. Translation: CASRCRTAYYNEQFF.

The chain's CDR3 is CASRTWELFF. In DNA, the CDR3 is TGTGCCAGCAGGACTTGGGAGCTGTTTTTT. The chain combines TRBV9 with TRBJ2-2; no reliable D call. CDR1 and CDR2 from the germline V gene are SGDLS and YYNGEE. The CDR3 runs 10 residues. V was clipped by 5 bases and J by 9 bases, with 5 bases between them.

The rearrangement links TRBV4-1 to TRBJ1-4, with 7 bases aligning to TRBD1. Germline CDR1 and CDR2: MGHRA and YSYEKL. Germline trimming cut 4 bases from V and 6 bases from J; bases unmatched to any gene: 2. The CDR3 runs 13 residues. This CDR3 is CASSRQGHEKLFF. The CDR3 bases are TGCGCCAGCAGCCGACAGGGTCATGAAAAACTGTTTTTT.

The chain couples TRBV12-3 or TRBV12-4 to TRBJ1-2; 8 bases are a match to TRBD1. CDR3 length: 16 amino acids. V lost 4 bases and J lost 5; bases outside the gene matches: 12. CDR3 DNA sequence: TGTGCCAGCAGTTCGACCTTGGGGACAGGCATTTATGGCTACACCTTC. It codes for CASSSTLGTGIYGYTF.

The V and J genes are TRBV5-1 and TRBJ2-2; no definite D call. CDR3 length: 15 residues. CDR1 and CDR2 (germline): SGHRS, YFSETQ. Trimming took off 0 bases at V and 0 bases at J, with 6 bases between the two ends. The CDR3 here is CASSLEVPNTGELFF. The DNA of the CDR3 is TGCGCCAGCAGCTTGGAAGTTCCGAACACCGGGGAGCTGTTTTTT.